This T cell receptor (beta chain) was documented in a study of OX40 agonist ivuxolimab in advanced cancers. The protocol was immunoSEQ multiplex PCR, while the TCRdb copy is restricted to in-frame clones and leaves out a portion. The sample consists of tens of thousands of clones, 70% to 90% of them appearing once. The input for sequencing was CD4+ or CD8+ T cells sorted from blood, taken in a trial of the OX40 agonist ivuxolimab. This sequence was found in an adult with an advanced solid tumor such as melanoma, head and neck, liver or kidney cancer.

The CDR3 DNA reads as TGTGCCAGCAGCTTTGGGGGGCCGGGGAGCACAGATACGCAGTATTTT. This encodes CASSFGGPGSTDTQYF. This chain connects TRBV11-3 to TRBJ2-3; D is possibly TRBD1 or TRBD2 (6 bases each). There are 16 residues in the CDR3. Trimming shortened V by 3 bases and J by 0 bases, and 13 bases separated the two germline ends. Germline V gene sequence: CDR1 SGHNT, CDR2 YENEEA.